This entry concerns a single TCR beta chain. This entry belongs to a study of blood T cell repertoires in COVID-19. Sequencing was performed with immunoSEQ multiplex PCR; in TCRdb, only in-frame clones are kept and a portion is missing. The sample carries almost 250,000 clones, more than 85% recorded once. Sample: PBMCs or T cells enriched from blood (not recorded which). This clonotype was sampled from a woman aged 50 to 60 who had recovered from COVID-19.

CDR3 DNA: TGTGCCAGTAGTCCCGCCGCTAGCGGGTACACAGATACGCAGTATTTT. Its translation: CASSPAASGYTDTQYF. The genes are TRBV19 and TRBJ2-3; TRBD2 matches 8 bases. CDR3 length: 16 residues. The germline V gene encodes CDR1 LNHDA and CDR2 SQIVND (reference sequence). Losses at the gene ends were 5 bases for V and 2 bases for J; bases not matched to a gene: 9.